A single sample is the source of the 28 T cell receptor beta chains below, sequenced in a study of T cell responses to AZD1222 COVID-19 vaccine. Sequenced by immunoSEQ multiplex PCR; TCRdb stores in-frame clones only, minus some. The table records about 86,000 clones, 88% of them present only once. The sequenced sample was peripheral blood, obtained 28 days after the second AZD1222 dose. Every receptor here comes from an adult who received the AZD1222 COVID-19 vaccine.

V gene TRBV5-1 combines with J gene TRBJ2-3, with D perhaps TRBD1 (6 bases). The germline gives CDR1 SGHRS, CDR2 YFSETQ. The CDR3 is 16 residues long. Deletions cut 4 bases from V and 4 bases from J, with 19 bases between. The CDR3 loop reads CASSPIGAGVSDTQYF. The DNA for the CDR3 is TGCGCCAGCAGCCCGATTGGGGCAGGGGTGTCAGATACGCAGTATTTT.

The rearrangement joins TRBV5-1 to TRBJ1-4; D gene ambiguous. In germline, CDR1 is SGHRS, CDR2 YFSETQ. The CDR3 is 15 amino acids. Trimming pared 2 bases from V and 4 bases from J, leaving 12 bases between. CDR3 region: CASSFWGGDNEKLFF. The CDR3 nucleotides are TGCGCCAGCAGCTTTTGGGGTGGGGATAATGAAAAACTGTTTTTT.

The rearrangement links TRBV18 to TRBJ2-5, with 8 bases lining up with TRBD1. In germline, CDR1 is KGHSH, CDR2 LQKENI. The CDR3 covers 13 residues. Trimming at V came to 8 bases and at J to 2 bases, leaving 4 bases not matched to a gene. The DNA of the CDR3 is TGTGCCAGCGCCCGGGACAGGCAAGAGACCCAGTACTTC. This encodes CASARDRQETQYF. The variable domain in full, completed from reference TRBV18 and TRBJ2-5, reads NAGVMQNPRHLVRRRGQEARLRCSPMKGHSHVYWYRQLPEEGLKFMVYLQKENIIDESGMPKERFSAEFPKEGPSILRIQQVVRGDSAAYFCASARDRQETQYFGPGTRLLVL.

The chain links TRBV3-1 (or the pseudogene TRBV3-2) to TRBJ2-6; the D call may be TRBD1 or TRBD2 (5 bases each). This CDR3 is built from 17 residues. The V gene's germline CDR1 is LGHDT and CDR2 YNNKEL (reference sequence). Trimming left V 4 bases short and J 0 bases short, with 13 bases between. The CDR3 here is CASSRRDANSGANVLTF. DNA of the CDR3: TGTGCCAGCAGCCGCCGGGACGCGAACTCTGGGGCCAACGTCCTGACTTTC.

The DNA for the CDR3 is TGTGCCAGCAGTTGGCGGGGGGGTGATGAGCAGTTCTTC. It is translated as CASSWRGGDEQFF. The chain has TRBV6-6 and TRBJ2-1, with TRBD2 matching 9 bases. Germline V lookup: CDR1 MNHNY, CDR2 SVGAGI (reference sequence). V lost 4 bases to trimming and J lost 8 bases; unmatched junction nucleotides: 3. CDR3 length: 13 amino acids.

This clone was detected only a few times. V usage is TRBV11-3 and J usage is TRBJ1-2, with no clear D. The germline V gene encodes CDR1 SGHNT and CDR2 YENEEA. Trimming removed 2 bases from V and 5 bases from J, with 6 bases in between. The CDR3 is made up of 12 amino acids. In DNA form, the CDR3 reads TGTGCCAGCAGCTTATACAGTTATGGCTACACCTTC. This sequence encodes CASSLYSYGYTF.

The rearrangement joins TRBV5-6 to TRBJ2-2; the D gene is possibly TRBD1 (6 bases). CDR1 is SGHDT and CDR2 is YYEEEE in the germline V gene. This CDR3 region has 16 residues. V was trimmed by 0 bases and J by 4 bases, leaving 13 bases between them. The CDR3 loop reads CASSLELGAGTGELFF. CDR3 in DNA: TGTGCCAGCAGCTTGGAACTGGGGGCCGGCACCGGGGAGCTGTTTTTT.

J is TRBJ1-2 and V is TRBV3-1 (or the pseudogene TRBV3-2); perhaps TRBD1 as D (6 bases). The CDR3 totals 14 residues. CDR1 and CDR2 (germline): LGHDT, YNNKEL (reference sequence). Trimming shortened V by 1 base and J by 4 bases, and 10 bases separated the two germline ends. This chain's CDR3 is CASSQGQASYGYTF. The CDR3 DNA sequence: TGTGCCAGCAGCCAAGGACAGGCAAGCTATGGCTACACCTTC.

Regarding this clone: One end of the junction is discordant with germline, which a read error may explain. The chain carries TRBV2 and TRBJ1-2; possibly TRBD1 for D (6 bases). The CDR3 loop spans 12 amino acids. In germline, CDR1 is SNHLY, CDR2 FYNNEI. The CDR3 DNA is TGCACTACTGACAGGACTAACTATGGCTACACCTTC. Its translation: CTTDRTNYGYTF.

The chain is built from TRBV19 and TRBJ2-3; D is uncertain. Germline V lookup: CDR1 LNHDA, CDR2 SQIVND (reference sequence). CDR3 size: 12 residues. V lost 0 bases to trimming and J lost 3 bases, with 1 base between them. This CDR3 is CASSIDTDTQYF. CDR3 nucleotides: TGTGCCAGTAGTATAGATACAGATACGCAGTATTTT.

This chain joins TRBV10-2 and TRBJ1-4, with D uncertain. Germline V lookup: CDR1 WSHSY, CDR2 SAAADI. The CDR3 spans 13 residues. V gave up 7 bases and J gave up 0 bases, with 6 bases separating them. The CDR3 region has the DNA TGCGCCAGCAAGGGTCCAACTAATGAAAAACTGTTTTTT. Translation: CASKGPTNEKLFF.

The J gene is TRBJ1-2, the V gene TRBV19, with 7 bases aligning to TRBD1. With V trimmed by 4 bases and J by 2 bases, 4 bases remained unmatched. Germline V CDR1 and CDR2: LNHDA, SQIVND (reference sequence). The CDR3 loop spans 14 amino acids. CDR3 DNA: TGTGCCAGTAGTAGCGGACAGGCGAACTATGGCTACACCTTC. Translation: CASSSGQANYGYTF.

This clone was found once. V is TRBV2 and J is TRBJ2-7; D is possibly TRBD1 or TRBD2 (5 bases each). Germline values: CDR1 SNHLY, CDR2 FYNNEI. CDR3 size: 14 residues. V lost 7 bases and J 1 base, leaving 14 bases between the germline ends. CDR3 DNA sequence: TGTGCCAGCATTACCGGGACGGCTTCCTACGAGCAGTACTTC. Translated: CASITGTASYEQYF.

This clone was observed many times. The V gene is TRBV7-9, the J gene TRBJ2-7, with a tentative D call TRBD2 (5 bases). The germline V gene has CDR1 SEHNR and CDR2 FQNEAQ (reference sequence). The CDR3 totals 14 residues. V was clipped by 3 bases and J by 0 bases, with 9 bases between them. The chain's CDR3 is CASSFHEGSYEQYF. The CDR3 region has the DNA TGTGCCAGCAGCTTCCATGAGGGCTCCTACGAGCAGTACTTC.

The chain joins TRBV11-3 to TRBJ1-1, with 7 bases fitting TRBD1. There are 13 residues in the CDR3. Germline trimming cut 5 bases from V and 1 base from J; bases unmatched to any gene: 1. Germline V gene lookup returns CDR1 SGHNT and CDR2 YENEEA. The CDR3 loop is CASSRDRNTEAFF. DNA of the CDR3: TGTGCCAGCAGCCGGGACAGGAACACTGAAGCTTTCTTT.

V gene TRBV11-3 combines with J gene TRBJ1-1; D is ambiguous. The CDR3 is made up of 14 amino acids. The germline V gene encodes CDR1 SGHNT and CDR2 YENEEA. Trimming took off 0 bases at V and 1 base at J, with 6 bases between the two ends. The CDR3 DNA is TGTGCCAGCAGCTTAGAGGTCAGGAACACTGAAGCTTTCTTT. It encodes CASSLEVRNTEAFF.

The rearrangement links TRBV21-1 to TRBJ1-1; the table's D call, TRBD1, has no DNA check behind it. TRBV21-1 is deemed a pseudogene. CDR3 size: 17 residues. The CDR3: CASSKEMSTGPNTEAFF. CDR3 coding DNA: TGTGCCAGCAGCAAAGAGATGTCTACAGGGCCGAACACTGAAGCTTTCTTT.

This clone was counted a single time. The chain couples TRBV2 to TRBJ2-2; D is undetermined. Germline V gene data show CDR1 as SNHLY and CDR2 as FYNNEI. The V end was cut by 2 bases, the J end by 4 bases, with 2 bases between. The CDR3 has 12 amino acids. The CDR3 coding sequence is TGTGCCAGCAGTGAAAGCACCGGGGAGCTGTTTTTT. Translating gives CASSESTGELFF. The full variable domain, its missing parts supplied by reference TRBV2 and TRBJ2-2, is EPEVTQTPSHQVTQMGQEVILRCVPISNHLYFYWYRQILGQKVEFLVSFYNNEISEKSEIFDDQFSVERPDGSNFTLKIRSTKLEDSAMYFCASSESTGELFFGEGSRLTVL.

The chain joins TRBV7-9 to TRBJ1-1, with D tentatively TRBD1 (5 bases). V was clipped by 0 bases and J by 7 bases, with 12 bases between them. From germline, CDR1 is SEHNR and CDR2 FQNEAQ (reference sequence). CDR3 length: 14 residues. CDR3: CASSLAWGTVEAFF. The CDR3 DNA sequence: TGTGCCAGCAGCTTAGCTTGGGGGACGGTTGAAGCTTTCTTT.

The rearrangement uses TRBV18 and TRBJ2-3; D uncertain. The CDR3 is 13 amino acids. Germline CDR1 is KGHSH and CDR2 is LQKENI. Trimming took 4 bases from V and 6 from J, leaving 11 bases between them. The CDR3, as DNA: TGTGCCAGCTCACGCATAGAGAGGGATACGCAGTATTTT. Amino acids: CASSRIERDTQYF.

The rearrangement joins TRBV5-4 to TRBJ1-2; perhaps TRBD1 as D (5 bases). Deletions cut 2 bases from V and 4 bases from J, with 12 bases between. Germline CDR1 reads SGHNT; CDR2 reads YYREEE (reference sequence). This CDR3 comprises 14 residues. This CDR3 reads CASSFGRQTYGYTF. CDR3 DNA: TGTGCCAGCAGCTTTGGGAGACAGACCTATGGCTACACCTTC.

The CDR3 region has the DNA TGCAGCGTTGAGGGTAGCTACACTGAAGCTTTCTTT. Translating gives CSVEGSYTEAFF. The chain combines TRBV29-1 with TRBJ1-1; no clear D gene. Germline V lookup: CDR1 SQVTM, CDR2 ANQGSEA. There are 12 residues in the CDR3. The germline V and J ends were trimmed by 3 bases and 3 bases, with 8 bases remaining between them.

The chain has TRBV15 and TRBJ2-3, with TRBD2 matching over 7 bases. The CDR3 loop spans 15 amino acids. V lost 5 bases to trimming and J lost 4 bases; unmatched junction nucleotides: 9. CDR1 and CDR2 (germline): LNHNV, YYDKDF (reference sequence). The chain's CDR3 is CATSLFSAGADTQYF. CDR3 sequence (DNA): TGTGCCACCAGCCTCTTTTCCGCGGGGGCAGATACGCAGTATTTT.

The chain combines TRBV6-6 with TRBJ1-2, with TRBD1 identical over 10 bases. The trim removed 2 bases at V and 6 bases at J, leaving 6 bases unmatched. CDR3 size: 15 residues. Per germline, CDR1 MNHNY and CDR2 SVGAGI (reference sequence). The CDR3 DNA follows: TGTGCCAGCAGTTACCGGACAGGGGGATCGGATGGCTACACCTTC. It is translated as CASSYRTGGSDGYTF.

The CDR3 coding sequence is TGTGCCACCAGCATCCATCGGGGGAGCTCCTACAATGAGCAGTTCTTC. Its protein is CATSIHRGSSYNEQFF. This chain links TRBV15 with TRBJ2-1, with D maybe TRBD2 (6 bases). V was trimmed by 4 bases and J by 0 bases, leaving 13 bases between them. This CDR3 spans 16 amino acids. Germline V lookup: CDR1 LNHNV, CDR2 YYDKDF (reference sequence).

This clone was seen only once. V usage is TRBV5-6 and J usage is TRBJ1-1, with a tentative D call TRBD1 (5 bases). The CDR3 covers 13 residues. Germline loops: CDR1 SGHDT, CDR2 YYEEEE. V was clipped by 5 bases and J by 2 bases, with 10 bases between them. CDR3 nucleotides: TGTGCCAGCAGGGTGGACATTAACACTGAAGCTTTCTTT. Translation: CASRVDINTEAFF. The full variable domain, completed using reference TRBV5-6 and TRBJ1-1, is DAGVTQSPTHLIKTRGQQVTLRCSPKSGHDTVSWYQQALGQGPQFIFQYYEEEERQRGNFPDRFSGHQFPNYSSELNVNALLLGDSALYLCASRVDINTEAFFGQGTRLTVV.

This clone is termed medium-sized. The chain employs TRBV6-1 and TRBJ2-3, with 10 bases identical to TRBD2. Germline V lookup: CDR1 MNHNS, CDR2 SASEGT. V lost 2 bases and J lost 5; bases outside the gene matches: 7. The CDR3 is 16 residues long. The CDR3 region is CASSESSGGSLDTQYF. The CDR3 DNA reads as TGTGCCAGCAGTGAATCTAGCGGGGGCTCCCTAGATACGCAGTATTTT.

This clone was seen a few times. This chain connects TRBV6-1 to TRBJ1-5; D gene ambiguous. V gave up 3 bases and J gave up 5 bases, with 8 bases separating them. CDR3 size: 13 residues. Germline V gene sequence: CDR1 MNHNS, CDR2 SASEGT. The CDR3: CASSDRSDQPQHF. Written as DNA, the CDR3 is TGTGCCAGCAGTGACAGGTCCGATCAGCCCCAGCATTTT.